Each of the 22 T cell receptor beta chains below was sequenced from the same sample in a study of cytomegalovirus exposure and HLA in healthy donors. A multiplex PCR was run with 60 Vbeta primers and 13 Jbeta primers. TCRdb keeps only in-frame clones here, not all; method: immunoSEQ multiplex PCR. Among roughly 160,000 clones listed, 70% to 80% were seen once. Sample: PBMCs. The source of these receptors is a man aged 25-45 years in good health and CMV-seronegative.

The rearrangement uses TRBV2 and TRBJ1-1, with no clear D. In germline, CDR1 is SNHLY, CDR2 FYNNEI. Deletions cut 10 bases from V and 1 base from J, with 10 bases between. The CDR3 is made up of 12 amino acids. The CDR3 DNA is TGTGCCAATCGTAGGAGGAACACTGAAGCTTTCTTT. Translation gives CANRRRNTEAFF.

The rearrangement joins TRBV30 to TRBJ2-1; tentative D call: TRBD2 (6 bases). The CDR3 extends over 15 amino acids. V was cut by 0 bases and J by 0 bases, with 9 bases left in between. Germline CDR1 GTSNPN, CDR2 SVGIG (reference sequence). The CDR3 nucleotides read TGTGCCTGGAGTGTAACCGGGAGCTCCTACAATGAGCAGTTCTTC. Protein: CAWSVTGSSYNEQFF.

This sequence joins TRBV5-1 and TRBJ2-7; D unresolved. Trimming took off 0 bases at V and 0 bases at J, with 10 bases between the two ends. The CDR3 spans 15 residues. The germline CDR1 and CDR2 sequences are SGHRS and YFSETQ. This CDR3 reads CASSLAGTASYEQYF. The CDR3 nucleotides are TGCGCCAGCAGCTTGGCCGGTACAGCCTCCTACGAGCAGTACTTC.

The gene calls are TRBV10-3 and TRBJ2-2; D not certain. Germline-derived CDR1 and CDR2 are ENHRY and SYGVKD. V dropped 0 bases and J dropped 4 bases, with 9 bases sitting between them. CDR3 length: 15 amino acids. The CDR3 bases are TGTGCCATCAGTGAGTCAAGCGATACCACCGGGGAGCTGTTTTTT. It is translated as CAISESSDTTGELFF.

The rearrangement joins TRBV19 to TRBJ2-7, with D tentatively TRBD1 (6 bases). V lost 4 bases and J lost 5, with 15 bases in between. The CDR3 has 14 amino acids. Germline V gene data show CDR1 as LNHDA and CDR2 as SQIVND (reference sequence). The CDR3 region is CASSNQGTSHEQYF. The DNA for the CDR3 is TGTGCCAGTAGTAACCAGGGGACGTCGCACGAGCAGTACTTC. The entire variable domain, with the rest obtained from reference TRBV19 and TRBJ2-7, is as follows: DGGITQSPKYLFRKEGQNVTLSCEQNLNHDAMYWYRQDPGQGLRLIYYSQIVNDFQKGDIAEGYSVSREKKESFPLTVTSAQKNPTAFYLCASSNQGTSHEQYFGPGTRLTVT.

The CDR3 nucleotides are TGTGCCTGGAGTTCCCCCCCGACAAATGAGCAGTTCTTC. This translates into CAWSSPPTNEQFF. This chain joins TRBV30 and TRBJ2-1; the D is unclear. Trimming removed 2 bases at V and 7 bases at J, with 12 bases between. The V gene's germline CDR1 is GTSNPN and CDR2 SVGIG (reference sequence). This CDR3 is 13 amino acids long.

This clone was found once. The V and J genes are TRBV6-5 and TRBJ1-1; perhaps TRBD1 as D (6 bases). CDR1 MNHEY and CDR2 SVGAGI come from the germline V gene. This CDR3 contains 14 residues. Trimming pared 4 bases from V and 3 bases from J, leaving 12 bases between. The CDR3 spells CASSFRGGDTEAFF. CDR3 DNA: TGTGCCAGCAGTTTCAGGGGTGGTGACACTGAAGCTTTCTTT.

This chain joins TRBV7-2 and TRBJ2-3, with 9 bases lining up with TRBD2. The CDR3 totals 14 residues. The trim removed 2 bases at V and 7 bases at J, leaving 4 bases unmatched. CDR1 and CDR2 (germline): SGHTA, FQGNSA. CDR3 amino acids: CASSLPPSGNTQYF. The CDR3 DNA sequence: TGTGCCAGCAGCTTACCTCCTAGCGGGAATACGCAGTATTTT.

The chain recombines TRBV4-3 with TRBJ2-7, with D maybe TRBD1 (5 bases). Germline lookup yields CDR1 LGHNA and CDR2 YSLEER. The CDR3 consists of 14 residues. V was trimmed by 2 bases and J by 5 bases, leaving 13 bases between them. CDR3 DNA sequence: TGCGCCAGCAGCCAAAGGGGTGGTGGCAACGAGCAGTACTTC. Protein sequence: CASSQRGGGNEQYF.

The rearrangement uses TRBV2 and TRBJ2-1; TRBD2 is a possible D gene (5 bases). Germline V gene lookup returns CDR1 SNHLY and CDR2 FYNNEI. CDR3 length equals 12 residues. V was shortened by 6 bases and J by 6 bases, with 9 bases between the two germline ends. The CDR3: CASSLAPNEQFF. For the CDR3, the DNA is TGTGCCAGCAGCCTAGCCCCCAATGAGCAGTTCTTC.

The CDR3 nucleotides are TGTGCCAGCAGCCAGGGGACTAGCGGGTACGAGCAGTACTTC. Its translation: CASSQGTSGYEQYF. The chain has TRBV7-3 and TRBJ2-7; 12 positions match TRBD2. This CDR3 has 14 residues. Unmatched junction bases numbered 3, after V lost 5 bases and J lost 4 bases. Per germline, CDR1 SGHTA and CDR2 FQGTGA.

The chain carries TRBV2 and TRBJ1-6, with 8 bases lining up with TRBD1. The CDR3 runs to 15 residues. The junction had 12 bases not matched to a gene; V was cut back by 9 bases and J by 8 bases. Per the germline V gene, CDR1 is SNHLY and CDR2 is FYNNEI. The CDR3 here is CASQQRTGKHSPLHF. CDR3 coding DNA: TGTGCCAGTCAACAAAGGACAGGGAAGCATTCACCCCTCCACTTT. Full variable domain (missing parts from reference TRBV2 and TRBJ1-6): EPEVTQTPSHQVTQMGQEVILRCVPISNHLYFYWYRQILGQKVEFLVSFYNNEISEKSEIFDDQFSVERPDGSNFTLKIRSTKLEDSAMYFCASQQRTGKHSPLHFGNGTRLTVT.

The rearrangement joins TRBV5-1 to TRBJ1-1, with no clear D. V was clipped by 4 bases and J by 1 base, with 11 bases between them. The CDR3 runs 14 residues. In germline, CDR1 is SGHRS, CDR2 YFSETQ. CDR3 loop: CASSAGEGNTEAFF. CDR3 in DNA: TGCGCCAGCAGCGCCGGGGAGGGGAACACTGAAGCTTTCTTT.

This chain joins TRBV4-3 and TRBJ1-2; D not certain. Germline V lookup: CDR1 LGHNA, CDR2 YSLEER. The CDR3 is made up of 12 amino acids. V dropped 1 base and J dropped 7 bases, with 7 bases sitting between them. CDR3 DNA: TGCGCCAGCAGCCAAGCGGGAAGTGGCTACACCTTC. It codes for CASSQAGSGYTF.

The CDR3 bases are TGCGCCAGCAGCCAAGGGCGGGGAACCTACAATGAGCAGTTCTTC. Translation gives CASSQGRGTYNEQFF. J is TRBJ2-1 and V is TRBV4-1; tentatively, D is TRBD2 (6 bases). The CDR3 loop spans 15 amino acids. Germline V CDR1 and CDR2: MGHRA, YSYEKL. V was pared by 1 base and J by 2 bases, with 9 bases between.

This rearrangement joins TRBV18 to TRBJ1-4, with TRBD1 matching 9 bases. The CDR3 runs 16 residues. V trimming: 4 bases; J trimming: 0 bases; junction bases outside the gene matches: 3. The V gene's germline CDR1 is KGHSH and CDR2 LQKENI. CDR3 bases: TGTGCCAGCTCACGGGGACAGGGCTCAACTAATGAAAAACTGTTTTTT. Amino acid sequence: CASSRGQGSTNEKLFF.

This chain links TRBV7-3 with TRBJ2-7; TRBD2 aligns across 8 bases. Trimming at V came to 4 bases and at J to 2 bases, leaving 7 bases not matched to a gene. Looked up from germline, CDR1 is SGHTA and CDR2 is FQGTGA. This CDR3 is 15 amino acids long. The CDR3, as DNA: TGTGCCAGCAGCTCCACGGGGGGGAGTGCCTACGAGCAGTACTTC. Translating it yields CASSSTGGSAYEQYF.

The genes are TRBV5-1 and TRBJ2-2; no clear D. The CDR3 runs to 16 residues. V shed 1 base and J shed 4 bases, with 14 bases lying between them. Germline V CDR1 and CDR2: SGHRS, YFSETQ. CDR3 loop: CASSLMASSGTGELFF. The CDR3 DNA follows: TGCGCCAGCAGCTTGATGGCATCGTCGGGCACCGGGGAGCTGTTTTTT.

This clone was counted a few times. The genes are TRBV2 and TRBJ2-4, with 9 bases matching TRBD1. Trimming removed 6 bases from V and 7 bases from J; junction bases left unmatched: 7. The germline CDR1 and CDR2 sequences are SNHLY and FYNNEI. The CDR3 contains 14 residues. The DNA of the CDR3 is TGTGCCAGCAGCCCGGGACAGGGATTCAACATTCAGTACTTC. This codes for CASSPGQGFNIQYF.

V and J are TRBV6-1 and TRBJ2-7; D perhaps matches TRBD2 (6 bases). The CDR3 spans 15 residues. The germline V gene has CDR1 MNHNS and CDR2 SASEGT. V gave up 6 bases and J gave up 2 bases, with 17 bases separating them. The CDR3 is CASSGVAVGTYEQYF. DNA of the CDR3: TGTGCCAGCAGCGGTGTAGCGGTCGGGACCTACGAGCAGTACTTC.

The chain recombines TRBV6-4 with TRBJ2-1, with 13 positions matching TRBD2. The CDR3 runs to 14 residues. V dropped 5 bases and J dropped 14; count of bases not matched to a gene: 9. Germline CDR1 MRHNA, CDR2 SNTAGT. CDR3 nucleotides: TGTGCCAGCAGTCAAGACCCCACTAGCGGGGGGGAGTTCTTC. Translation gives CASSQDPTSGGEFF.

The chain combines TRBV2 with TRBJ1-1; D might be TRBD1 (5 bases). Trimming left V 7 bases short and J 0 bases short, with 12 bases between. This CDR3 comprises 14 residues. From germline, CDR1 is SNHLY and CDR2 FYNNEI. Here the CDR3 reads CASTTQEMNTEAFF. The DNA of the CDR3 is TGTGCCAGCACAACACAGGAAATGAACACTGAAGCTTTCTTT.